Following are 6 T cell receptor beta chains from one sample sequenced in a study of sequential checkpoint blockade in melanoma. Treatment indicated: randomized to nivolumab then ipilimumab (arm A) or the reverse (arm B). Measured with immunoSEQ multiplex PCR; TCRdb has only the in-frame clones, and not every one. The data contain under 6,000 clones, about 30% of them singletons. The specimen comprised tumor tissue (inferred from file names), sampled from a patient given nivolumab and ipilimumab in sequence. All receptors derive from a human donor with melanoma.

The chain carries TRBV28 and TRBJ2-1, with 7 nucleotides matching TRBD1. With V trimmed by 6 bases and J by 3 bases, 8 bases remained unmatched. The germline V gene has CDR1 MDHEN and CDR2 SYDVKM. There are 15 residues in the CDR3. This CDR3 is CASRLGQERYNEQFF. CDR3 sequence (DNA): TGTGCCAGCAGACTAGGACAGGAACGCTACAATGAGCAGTTCTTC.

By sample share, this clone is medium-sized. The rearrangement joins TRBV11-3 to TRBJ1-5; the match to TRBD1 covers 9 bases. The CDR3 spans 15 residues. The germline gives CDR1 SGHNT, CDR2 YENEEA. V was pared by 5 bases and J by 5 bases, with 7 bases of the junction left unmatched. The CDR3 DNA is TGTGCCAGCAGCGGAACGACAGGGGGTTATCAGCCCCAGCATTTT. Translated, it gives CASSGTTGGYQPQHF. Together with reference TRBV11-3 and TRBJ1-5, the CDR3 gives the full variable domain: EAGVVQSPRYKIIEKKQPVAFWCNPISGHNTLYWYLQNLGQGPELLIRYENEEAVDDSQLPKDRFSAERLKGVDSTLKIQPAELGDSAVYLCASSGTTGGYQPQHFGDGTRLSIL.

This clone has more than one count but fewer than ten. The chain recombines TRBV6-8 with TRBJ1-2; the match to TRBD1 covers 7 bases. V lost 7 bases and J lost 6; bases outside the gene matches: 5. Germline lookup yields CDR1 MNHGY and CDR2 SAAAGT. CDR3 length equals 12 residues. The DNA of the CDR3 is TGTGCCAGCACTACGACAGGGAATGGCTACACCTTC. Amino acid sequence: CASTTTGNGYTF.

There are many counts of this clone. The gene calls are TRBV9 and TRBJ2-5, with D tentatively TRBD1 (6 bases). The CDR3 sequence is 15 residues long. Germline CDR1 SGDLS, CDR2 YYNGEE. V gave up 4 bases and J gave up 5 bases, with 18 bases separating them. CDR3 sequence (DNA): TGTGCCAGCAGCCCCAACCCGGGACAATGGGAGACCCAGTACTTC. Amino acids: CASSPNPGQWETQYF.

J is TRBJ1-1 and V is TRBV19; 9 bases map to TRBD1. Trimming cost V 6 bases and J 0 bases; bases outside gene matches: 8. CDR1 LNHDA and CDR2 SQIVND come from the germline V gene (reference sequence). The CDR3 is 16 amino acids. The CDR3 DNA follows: TGTGCCAGTAGGCCAACGACAGGGGGAATGAACACTGAAGCTTTCTTT. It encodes CASRPTTGGMNTEAFF.

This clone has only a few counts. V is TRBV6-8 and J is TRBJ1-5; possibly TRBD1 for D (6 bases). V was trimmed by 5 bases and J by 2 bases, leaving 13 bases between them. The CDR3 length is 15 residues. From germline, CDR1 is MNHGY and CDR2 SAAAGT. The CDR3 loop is CASSRGRTGNQPQHF. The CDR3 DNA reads TGTGCCAGCAGTAGAGGAAGGACAGGCAATCAGCCCCAGCATTTT.